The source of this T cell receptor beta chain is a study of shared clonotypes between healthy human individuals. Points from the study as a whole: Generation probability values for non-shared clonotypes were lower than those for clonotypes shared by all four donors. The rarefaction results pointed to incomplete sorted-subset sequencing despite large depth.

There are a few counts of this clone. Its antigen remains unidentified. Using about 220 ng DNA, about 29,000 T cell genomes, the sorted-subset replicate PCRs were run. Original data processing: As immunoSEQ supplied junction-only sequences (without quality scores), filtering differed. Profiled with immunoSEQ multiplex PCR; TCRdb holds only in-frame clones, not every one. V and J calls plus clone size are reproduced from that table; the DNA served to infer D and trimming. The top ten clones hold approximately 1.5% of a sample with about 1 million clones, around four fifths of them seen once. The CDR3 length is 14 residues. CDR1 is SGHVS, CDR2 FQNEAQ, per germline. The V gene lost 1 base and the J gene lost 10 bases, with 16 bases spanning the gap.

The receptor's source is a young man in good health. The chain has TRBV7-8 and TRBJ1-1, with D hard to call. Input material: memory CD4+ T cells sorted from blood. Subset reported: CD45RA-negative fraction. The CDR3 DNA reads TGTGCCAGCAGCTTAGGTGGAGGATCAAAAGGAGCTTTCTTT. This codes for CASSLGGGSKGAFF.